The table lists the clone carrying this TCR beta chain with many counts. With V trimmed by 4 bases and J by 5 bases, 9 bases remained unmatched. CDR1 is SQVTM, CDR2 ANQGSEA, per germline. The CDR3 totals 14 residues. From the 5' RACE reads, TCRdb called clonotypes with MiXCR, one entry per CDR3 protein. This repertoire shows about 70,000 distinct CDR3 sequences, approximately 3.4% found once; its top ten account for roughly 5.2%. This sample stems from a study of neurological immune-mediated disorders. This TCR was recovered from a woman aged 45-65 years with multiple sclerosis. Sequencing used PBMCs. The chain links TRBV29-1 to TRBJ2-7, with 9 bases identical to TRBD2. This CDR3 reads CSVARAGGQNEQYF. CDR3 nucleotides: TGCAGCGTTGCGAGGGCGGGAGGGCAGAACGAGCAGTACTTC.